Listed here are 31 T cell receptor beta chains from one sample, sequenced in a study of prognosis after radiotherapy for stage I lung cancer. CDR3 of TCR beta was amplified from genomic DNA via a two-round multiplex PCR. Primers specific to each TRBV and TRBJ gene were used in first-round PCR. TCRdb used MiXCR to reprocess the multiplex PCR reads, holding one entry per CDR3 protein. The sample lists around 23,000 distinct CDR3 sequences; 43% were seen once. The sample in question was PBMCs, obtained before or after stereotactic body radiation therapy (not recorded which). Receptors were obtained from a donor aged 50 or older with non-small cell lung cancer.

Remarks on this clonotype: It may be a read error: a sequence one base away is much more abundant. The CDR3 does not end in the conserved phenylalanine or tryptophan, so this is likely a read error. This chain links TRBV9 with TRBJ2-2, with TRBD2 matching 12 bases. The CDR3 totals 15 residues. Germline V gene sequence: CDR1 SGDLS, CDR2 YYNGEE. Unmatched junction bases numbered 9, after V lost 5 bases and J lost 10 bases. The CDR3 protein is CASSRTSGVEEELFS. The CDR3 bases are TGTGCCAGCAGTCGGACTAGCGGGGTTGAGGAGGAGCTGTTTTCT.

The genes are TRBV29-1 and TRBJ2-7; tentative D call: TRBD1 (5 bases). Germline V gene data show CDR1 as SQVTM and CDR2 as ANQGSEA. The CDR3 spans 12 residues. V was pared by 0 bases and J by 4 bases, with 7 bases between. The CDR3 protein is CSVEDGAYEQYF. The CDR3 region has the DNA TGCAGCGTTGAAGATGGGGCGTACGAGCAGTACTTC.

Regarding this clonotype: The CDR3 ends on some other residue instead of the conserved phenylalanine or tryptophan, so this is likely a read error. The chain links TRBV5-6 to TRBJ1-1; D possibly corresponds to TRBD1 (6 bases). This CDR3 has 14 amino acids. CDR1 and CDR2 (germline): SGHDT, YYEEEE. The CDR3 loop is CAISRQAVNTEAFL. DNA of the CDR3: TGTGCCATCAGCAGACAGGCGGTGAACACTGAAGCTTTCCTT.

This clonotype was recorded at least ten times. The rearrangement uses TRBV27 and TRBJ1-1; D is perhaps TRBD1 (5 bases). Germline CDR1 is MNHEY and CDR2 is SMNVEV (reference sequence). This CDR3 is 15 amino acids long. V was shortened by 8 bases and J by 1 base, with 17 bases between the two germline ends. The CDR3 nucleotides are TGTGCCAGCGGGGACGCTCAGCCGGGGAACACTGAAGCTTTCTTT. It translates to CASGDAQPGNTEAFF.

Worth noting for this clonotype: A far larger clone differs by one base, so this is likely a read error. V and J are TRBV2 and TRBJ1-2; possibly TRBD1 for D (5 bases). The germline V gene encodes CDR1 SNHLY and CDR2 FYNNEI. This CDR3 is built from 14 residues. Between the trimmed V and J ends, which lost 5 bases and 9 bases, there was a span of 19 bases. CDR3 in amino acids: CASSSPNQGGCYTF. The CDR3, as DNA: TGTGCCAGCAGTTCGCCAAACCAGGGTGGTTGCTACACCTTC. Full variable domain (missing parts from reference TRBV2 and TRBJ1-2): EPEVTQTPSHQVTQMGQEVILRCVPISNHLYFYWYRQILGQKVEFLVSFYNNEISEKSEIFDDQFSVERPDGSNFTLKIRSTKLEDSAMYFCASSSPNQGGCYTFGSGTRLTVV.

The rearrangement uses TRBV11-3 and TRBJ2-3; 8 bases are shared with TRBD2. The CDR3 sequence is 15 residues long. Unmatched junction bases numbered 1, after V lost 0 bases and J lost 2 bases. From germline, CDR1 is SGHNT and CDR2 YENEEA. The CDR3 coding sequence is TGTGCCAGCAGCTTAGAGGGACTAGTCACAGATACGCAGTATTTT. Translating it yields CASSLEGLVTDTQYF.

This clonotype was counted many times. This chain links TRBV29-1 with TRBJ2-3, with 12 nucleotides matching TRBD2. With V trimmed by 0 bases and J by 3 bases, 4 bases remained unmatched. The CDR3 spans 16 residues. CDR1 and CDR2 (germline): SQVTM, ANQGSEA. The CDR3 bases are TGCAGCGTTGAAGACAGGACTAGCGGGACGACAGATACGCAGTATTTT. Protein: CSVEDRTSGTTDTQYF.

Concerning this clonotype itself: This likely reflects a read error, since a far larger clone is one base away. The CDR3 reads CASTGTGRVQGYYGYTF. DNA for the CDR3: TGTGCCAGCACGGGGACGGGTCGGGTACAGGGGTACTATGGCTACACCTTC. The V call is TRBV6-5, the J call TRBJ1-2, with TRBD1 identical over 7 bases. Germline values: CDR1 MNHEY, CDR2 SVGAGI. The ends lost 7 bases at V and 3 bases at J; junction bases unmatched: 17. The CDR3 extends over 17 amino acids.

In this sample, this clonotype turned up many times. The chain employs TRBV19 and TRBJ1-1; D remains ambiguous. In germline, CDR1 is LNHDA, CDR2 SQIVND (reference sequence). Trimming pared 6 bases from V and 6 bases from J, leaving 8 bases between. The CDR3 loop spans 11 amino acids. The CDR3 nucleotides read TGTGCCAGTAGGGTAACGGCTGAAGCTTTCTTT. Translating it yields CASRVTAEAFF.

This clonotype showed up many times. The V call is TRBV7-2, the J call TRBJ2-3, with 12 bases identical to TRBD2. This CDR3 is built from 16 residues. CDR1 and CDR2 (germline): SGHTA, FQGNSA. After removal of 4 bases from V and 2 bases from J, the junction contained 4 bases not matched to a gene. CDR3 protein: CASSSGLAGLTDTQYF. CDR3 sequence (DNA): TGTGCCAGCAGCTCCGGACTAGCGGGACTCACAGATACGCAGTATTTT.

This clonotype was recorded once. The chain uses TRBV20-1 and TRBJ1-1; D gene uncertain. The ends were cut back, 0 bases at V and 10 bases at J, with 12 bases in the middle. The CDR3 contains 12 residues. Germline V gives CDR1 DFQATT, CDR2 SNEGSKA (reference sequence). CDR3 coding DNA: TGCAGTGCTAGAGATGATAGTGGGTTAGCTTTCTTT. Its protein product is CSARDDSGLAFF.

This clonotype showed up many times. The chain's CDR3 is CASSLEVAGGTDTQYF. DNA of the CDR3: TGCGCCAGCAGCTTGGAGGTAGCGGGGGGTACAGATACGCAGTATTTT. V is TRBV5-1 and J is TRBJ2-3; 10 bases line up with TRBD2. Germline V CDR1 and CDR2: SGHRS, YFSETQ. Trimming cost V 0 bases and J 3 bases; bases outside gene matches: 4. The CDR3 has 16 amino acids.

This clonotype counts as medium-sized. The chain is built from TRBV12-5 and TRBJ1-6; D remains ambiguous. The CDR3 has 12 residues. Germline loops: CDR1 LGHNT, CDR2 FRNRAP. V lost 7 bases and J 14 bases, leaving 15 bases between the germline ends. This chain's CDR3 is CASDLPQPTLHF. The CDR3 DNA sequence: TGTGCTAGTGATTTACCACAGCCGACCCTCCACTTT.

At least ten counts were recorded for this clonotype. CDR3 residues: CASSSGLAKLQETQYF. As DNA, the CDR3 is TGTGCCAGCAGTTCTGGACTAGCGAAACTACAAGAGACCCAGTACTTC. The chain recombines TRBV12-3 or TRBV12-4 with TRBJ2-5; 9 bases agree with TRBD2. Trimming took 4 bases from V and 2 from J; bases not matched to a gene: 8. This CDR3 spans 16 amino acids.

On this clonotype: A read error may account for a junction end that differs from germline. The chain combines TRBV6-8 with TRBJ2-2, with D possibly being TRBD1 or TRBD2 (5 bases each). Germline CDR1 and CDR2: MNHGY and SAAAGT. The CDR3 extends over 13 amino acids. The CDR3: CVSTLAGARELFF. For the CDR3, the DNA is TGCGTCAGCACCTTGGCCGGGGCCAGGGAGCTGTTTTTT.

This clonotype ranks as large. The chain links TRBV6-1 to TRBJ1-2, with D hard to call. Germline values: CDR1 MNHNS, CDR2 SASEGT. The CDR3 spans 14 residues. V was shortened by 6 bases and J by 6 bases, with 17 bases between the two germline ends. CDR3: CASSKASVANGYTF. The CDR3, as DNA: TGTGCCAGCAGCAAAGCCTCGGTGGCGAATGGCTACACCTTC.

This clonotype was seen ten or more times. The chain is built from TRBV12-3 or TRBV12-4 and TRBJ1-5, with a possible D match to TRBD1 (5 bases). This CDR3 spans 15 amino acids. Trimming stripped 5 bases from V and 7 bases from J, with 18 bases between. CDR3 in DNA: TGTGCCAGCAGTCAGAGGGGCATCGGATACCAGCCCCAGCATTTT. It codes for CASSQRGIGYQPQHF.

The gene calls are TRBV6-2 or TRBV6-3 and TRBJ1-3; D is unresolved. V dropped 7 bases and J dropped 0 bases, with 7 bases sitting between them. Germline V CDR1 and CDR2: MNHEY, SVGEGT. CDR3 length equals 13 residues. CDR3 protein: CASKISSGNTIYF. The CDR3 DNA is TGTGCCAGCAAGATTAGCTCTGGAAACACCATATATTTT.

Many counts were recorded for this clonotype. The rearrangement joins TRBV6-1 to TRBJ2-3; a weak D match, TRBD2 (5 bases). Deletions cut 8 bases from V and 5 bases from J, with 14 bases between. There are 13 residues in the CDR3. Germline CDR1 and CDR2: MNHNS and SASEGT. CDR3 amino acids: CASSRTVLDTQYF. CDR3 DNA: TGTGCCAGCTCGAGGACTGTATTAGATACGCAGTATTTT.

By share, this clonotype counts as medium-sized (0.01 to 0.1%). J is TRBJ2-3 and V is TRBV7-9, with 10 bases identical to TRBD1. Germline lookup yields CDR1 SEHNR and CDR2 FQNEAQ (reference sequence). Trimming took 4 bases from V and 4 from J; bases not matched to a gene: 5. The CDR3 extends over 15 amino acids. In DNA form, the CDR3 reads TGTGCCAGCAGCTCAACCGGGACAGGGGCAGATACGCAGTATTTT. Translation: CASSSTGTGADTQYF. Drawing the rest from reference TRBV7-9 and TRBJ2-3, the complete variable domain is DTGVSQNPRHKITKRGQNVTFRCDPISEHNRLYWYRQTLGQGPEFLTYFQNEAQLEKSRLLSDRFSAERPKGSFSTLEIQRTEQGDSAMYLCASSSTGTGADTQYFGPGTRLTVL.

The V and J genes are TRBV6-1 and TRBJ2-1; D gene ambiguous. V dropped 7 bases and J dropped 6 bases, with 7 bases sitting between them. The germline CDR1 and CDR2 sequences are MNHNS and SASEGT. The CDR3 totals 11 residues. CDR3 in amino acids: CASTASNEQFF. CDR3 coding DNA: TGTGCCAGCACGGCTAGCAATGAGCAGTTCTTC.

On this clonotype: A far larger clone is just one base off, so this is likely a read error. The gene calls are TRBV6-8 and TRBJ1-6, with 7 bases that match TRBD1. This CDR3 is 16 amino acids long. The V gene's germline CDR1 is MNHGY and CDR2 SAAAGT. CDR3 region: CANSYFPRGGNSPLHF. The CDR3 DNA is TGTGCCAACAGTTACTTCCCCAGGGGGGGGAATTCACCCCTCCACTTT.

This clonotype qualifies as medium-sized (0.01 to 0.1%). V usage is TRBV12-3 or TRBV12-4 and J usage is TRBJ1-2; D unclear. Trimming stripped 1 base from V and 4 bases from J, with 19 bases between. The length of the CDR3 is 17 residues. The CDR3 DNA reads TGTGCCAGCAGTTTAGTTGCGGGGAACCCCCTCGGCTATGGCTACACCTTC. It specifies CASSLVAGNPLGYGYTF.

This clonotype was counted at least ten times. The genes are TRBV15 and TRBJ2-5; TRBD1 might be the D (6 bases). The CDR3 is 13 residues long. Germline loops: CDR1 LNHNV, CDR2 YYDKDF (reference sequence). V was shortened by 5 bases and J by 5 bases, with 12 bases between the two germline ends. The CDR3 sequence is CATSEIRGETQYF. The CDR3 bases are TGTGCCACCAGCGAAATTAGGGGGGAGACCCAGTACTTC.

There are many counts of this clonotype. The chain joins TRBV7-9 to TRBJ1-1; D remains ambiguous. This CDR3 comprises 14 residues. The V gene lost 6 bases and the J gene lost 2 bases, with 13 bases spanning the gap. Germline V gives CDR1 SEHNR, CDR2 FQNEAQ (reference sequence). The DNA of the CDR3 is TGTGCCAGCAGTTCGACATCCGGAAACACTGAAGCTTTCTTT. It specifies CASSSTSGNTEAFF.

With regard to this clonotype: A far larger clone is one base from this, pointing to a likely read error. This chain joins TRBV6-4 and TRBJ1-5, with D unclear. The CDR3 runs 17 residues. CDR1 is MRHNA, CDR2 SNTAGT, per germline. The CDR3 sequence: CASSYSGGPGINQPQHF. The CDR3 nucleotides read TGTGCCAGCAGTTACTCGGGAGGCCCGGGAATCAATCAGCCCCAGCATTTT.

This clonotype was seen repeatedly, ten times or more. The chain recombines TRBV2 with TRBJ2-2; 12 positions match TRBD1. J gave up 7 bases and V 8 bases, and 5 bases lay outside the gene matches. Germline V lookup: CDR1 SNHLY, CDR2 FYNNEI. The CDR3 contains 14 residues. The CDR3 protein is CASGDRGRIGELFF. CDR3 nucleotides: TGTGCCAGCGGGGACAGGGGGCGGATCGGGGAGCTGTTTTTT.

The V call is TRBV28, the J call TRBJ2-7; weak D call: TRBD2 (5 bases). This CDR3 has 14 amino acids. The ends were cut back, 4 bases at V and 3 bases at J, with 13 bases in the middle. The V gene's germline CDR1 is MDHEN and CDR2 SYDVKM. The chain's CDR3 is CASSYRGCDYEQYF. DNA of the CDR3: TGTGCCAGCAGTTACCGAGGGTGCGACTACGAGCAGTACTTC.

This clonotype was seen at least ten times. This chain joins TRBV10-3 and TRBJ2-2; 9 positions match TRBD1. The CDR3 is made up of 13 amino acids. J was trimmed by 7 bases and V by 9 bases; bases with no gene match: 6. CDR1 is ENHRY and CDR2 is SYGVKD in the germline V gene. DNA for the CDR3: TGTGCCATTGGACAGGGGATGAACGGGGAGCTGTTTTTT. It translates to CAIGQGMNGELFF.

With regard to this clonotype: At one end the junction does not follow the germline gene, possibly because of a read error. The CDR3 DNA sequence: TGTTCCAGCAGTCTCGAGCGGGGGGGCTTGAACGAGCAGTACTTC. This gives the protein CSSSLERGGLNEQYF. V usage is TRBV6-1 and J usage is TRBJ2-7; 10 bases agree with TRBD2. The CDR3 spans 15 residues. The germline CDR1 and CDR2 sequences are MNHNS and SASEGT.

This chain links TRBV28 with TRBJ2-1, with D maybe TRBD1 (5 bases). The CDR3 contains 13 residues. Germline loops: CDR1 MDHEN, CDR2 SYDVKM. Trimming removed 5 bases from V and 15 bases from J, with 20 bases in between. CDR3 sequence (DNA): TGTGCCAGCAGTCCTCTCGTAGAAGTAAGGGGGTTCTTC. Protein sequence: CASSPLVEVRGFF.